The rows below give T cell receptor beta chains drawn from one sample of a study of blood T cell repertoires in COVID-19. TCRdb keeps only in-frame clones here, not all; method: immunoSEQ multiplex PCR. The data show about 67,000 clones, approximately 87% seen once. Sequencing used peripheral blood. Receptors originate from a man aged 50 to 60 with active COVID-19. Each CDR3 is given with its conserved first and last residue. Fields, in order: D gene, J gene, V gene, clone size, CDR3 DNA, CDR3 protein. D genes are given only for firm matches. Clone size is stated in some rows and not others, as once, few, many or a class when expanded.

>TRBD2|TRBJ2-7|TRBV5-6|once
TGTGCCAGCAGCTTGGGGGTAGCGGGAGTGAGCTCCTACGAGCAGTACTTC
CASSLGVAGVSSYEQYF
>TRBD1|TRBJ2-7|TRBV13|.
TGTGCCAGCAGCCCTACCGACAGGGGGCCCTCTGGGGAAGAGCAGTACTTC
CASSPTDRGPSGEEQYF
>TRBD2|TRBJ2-1|TRBV4-1|.
TGCGCCAGCAGCCAGGGGGGGACTGGGTTAACGGAGCAGTTCTTC
CASSQGGTGLTEQFF
>TRBD2|TRBJ2-5|TRBV11-3|.
TGTGCCAGCAGCTCAGGGACTAGCGGGAGTCGGGAGCAAGAGACCCAGTACTTC
CASSSGTSGSREQETQYF
>TRBD1|TRBJ2-1|TRBV7-3|.
TGTGCCAGCAGCTTATCCCAGGGGGCCTACAATGAGCAGTTCTTC
CASSLSQGAYNEQFF
>TRBD2|TRBJ2-2|TRBV2|.
TGTGCCAGCAGTTCGAGCGGGACGTATACCGGGGAGCTGTTTTTT
CASSSSGTYTGELFF
>TRBD1|TRBJ1-4|TRBV6-5|.
TGTGCCAGCAGTTACTCAGGGGGCAATCATGAAAAACTGTTTTTT
CASSYSGGNHEKLFF
>.|TRBJ2-7|TRBV27|.
TGTGCCAGCAAAGAATCCCGGGACACAAACCCCTACGAGCAGTACTTC
CASKESRDTNPYEQYF
>.|TRBJ1-1|TRBV7-2|.
TGTGCCAGCAGCCTACCCAGGGGTCCCCACACTGAAGCTTTCTTT
CASSLPRGPHTEAFF
>.|TRBJ1-5|TRBV2|once
TGTGCCAGCAGTGGAATGGGAGGCAATCAGCCCCAGCATTTT
CASSGMGGNQPQHF
>.|TRBJ2-1|TRBV6-5|.
TGTGCCAGCAGTCTGGGGGGTACTCCCTCGAGTTTATGGTTCTTC
CASSLGGTPSSLWFF